Listed below are T cell receptor beta chains from one sample, sequenced in a study of PD-1 blockade in classical Hodgkin lymphoma. Generated by immunoSEQ multiplex PCR, the TCRdb table keeps only in-frame clones and is missing some. The sample holds 25,000 to 30,000 clones, just over 90% seen once. The specimen sequenced was peripheral blood mononuclear cells (PBMCs). Receptors were obtained from a human donor with classical Hodgkin lymphoma. Each CDR3 is given with its conserved first and last residue. The D gene is left open where the match is weak. For some rows the clone size is stated as once, few or many, or as a class when expanded; others skip it.

v_gene: TRBV5-4; abundance: NA; d_gene: TRBD2; j_gene: TRBJ2-5; CDR3nt: TGTGCCAGCAGCTCGGCTAGCGGGAGTAGGGAGACCCAGTACTTC; CDR3aa: CASSSASGSRETQYF
v_gene: TRBV28; abundance: NA; d_gene: NA; j_gene: TRBJ1-1; CDR3nt: TGTGCCAGCAGTTCCTCGAGAGGGTTGAACACTGAAGCTTTCTTT; CDR3aa: CASSSSRGLNTEAFF
v_gene: TRBV7-8; abundance: once; d_gene: TRBD2; j_gene: TRBJ2-1; CDR3nt: TGTGCCAGCAGCTTTGGTGGTCCGGGAGGGAATGAGCAGTTCTTC; CDR3aa: CASSFGGPGGNEQFF
v_gene: TRBV15; abundance: NA; d_gene: NA; j_gene: TRBJ2-3; CDR3nt: TGTGCCACCAGCAGAGGCGCGACAGATACGCAGTATTTT; CDR3aa: CATSRGATDTQYF
v_gene: TRBV7-9; abundance: NA; d_gene: TRBD1; j_gene: TRBJ2-6; CDR3nt: TGTGCCAGCAGCTTAGCGCGGGGACAGGGTGCAGGGGCCAACGTCCTGACTTTC; CDR3aa: CASSLARGQGAGANVLTF
v_gene: TRBV10-3; abundance: NA; d_gene: TRBD2; j_gene: TRBJ2-3; CDR3nt: TGTGCCATCAGTGAGTCGCCCGACCGAACTAGCGGGTACACAGATACGCAGTATTTT; CDR3aa: CAISESPDRTSGYTDTQYF
v_gene: TRBV6-1; abundance: NA; d_gene: NA; j_gene: TRBJ1-1; CDR3nt: TGTGCCAGCAGTGAAGCGGGGGGATCTTACACTGAAGCTTTCTTT; CDR3aa: CASSEAGGSYTEAFF
v_gene: TRBV5-1; abundance: NA; d_gene: TRBD1; j_gene: TRBJ1-2; CDR3nt: TGCGCCAGCAGCCCCGGGACAGGGCCGGATGGCTACACCTTC; CDR3aa: CASSPGTGPDGYTF
v_gene: TRBV4-1; abundance: NA; d_gene: TRBD2; j_gene: TRBJ2-7; CDR3nt: TGCGCCAGCAGCCATCGGACTAGCGGGAGGGACGAGCAGTACTTC; CDR3aa: CASSHRTSGRDEQYF
v_gene: TRBV9; abundance: NA; d_gene: NA; j_gene: TRBJ1-2; CDR3nt: TGTGCCAGCAGCCCACGAGGTTCCGAACAAGATGGCTACACCTTC; CDR3aa: CASSPRGSEQDGYTF
v_gene: TRBV2; abundance: NA; d_gene: NA; j_gene: TRBJ2-1; CDR3nt: TGTGCCAGCAGTGTAATTGCGGAGGAGCAGTTCTTC; CDR3aa: CASSVIAEEQFF
v_gene: TRBV5-1; abundance: NA; d_gene: TRBD1; j_gene: TRBJ2-5; CDR3nt: TGCGCCAGCAGCGTCGGGACAGAAGAGACCCAGTACTTC; CDR3aa: CASSVGTEETQYF
v_gene: TRBV11-2; abundance: NA; d_gene: NA; j_gene: TRBJ1-2; CDR3nt: TGTGCCAGCAGCTTAGTCGGGGACTCTGGCTACACCTTC; CDR3aa: CASSLVGDSGYTF
v_gene: TRBV5-1; abundance: once; d_gene: NA; j_gene: TRBJ2-5; CDR3nt: TGCGCCAGCAGCTTGGGGCAGGCGCAAGAGACCCAGTACTTC; CDR3aa: CASSLGQAQETQYF
v_gene: TRBV5-1; abundance: NA; d_gene: TRBD1; j_gene: TRBJ1-2; CDR3nt: TGCGCCAGCAGCTTTGGACAGGCAGCTAACTATGGCTACACCTTC; CDR3aa: CASSFGQAANYGYTF
v_gene: TRBV28; abundance: once; d_gene: NA; j_gene: TRBJ2-7; CDR3nt: TGTGCCAGCAGTCCCCGGGGAGCGGGTACGCGCAACGAGCAGTACTTC; CDR3aa: CASSPRGAGTRNEQYF
v_gene: TRBV19; abundance: once; d_gene: TRBD1; j_gene: TRBJ2-1; CDR3nt: TGTGCCAGTAGCATTCTAGGGGGCGGAGGTTCGGATGAGCAGTTCTTC; CDR3aa: CASSILGGGGSDEQFF
v_gene: TRBV11-2; abundance: NA; d_gene: NA; j_gene: TRBJ2-1; CDR3nt: TGTGCCAGCAGCTTACAGGGTACGGCATACAATGAGCAGTTCTTC; CDR3aa: CASSLQGTAYNEQFF
v_gene: TRBV6-5; abundance: NA; d_gene: NA; j_gene: TRBJ1-3; CDR3nt: TGTGCCAGCAGTTACCGGAGGAGCTCTGGAAACACCATATATTTT; CDR3aa: CASSYRRSSGNTIYF
v_gene: TRBV28; abundance: NA; d_gene: NA; j_gene: TRBJ1-1; CDR3nt: TGTGCCAGCAGGGTACAGGGAAGCACTGAAGCTTTCTTT; CDR3aa: CASRVQGSTEAFF
v_gene: TRBV5-1; abundance: few; d_gene: NA; j_gene: TRBJ1-5; CDR3nt: TGCGCCAGCAGCTTGCAAGGACTCAATCAGCCCCAGCATTTT; CDR3aa: CASSLQGLNQPQHF
v_gene: TRBV28; abundance: NA; d_gene: NA; j_gene: TRBJ1-1; CDR3nt: TGTGCCAGCAGTACACCCCGGGGGAACACTGAAGCTTTCTTT; CDR3aa: CASSTPRGNTEAFF
v_gene: TRBV11-2; abundance: NA; d_gene: NA; j_gene: TRBJ2-7; CDR3nt: TGTGCCAGCAGCCCCGAGGATTCCTACGAGCAGTACTTC; CDR3aa: CASSPEDSYEQYF
v_gene: TRBV7-9; abundance: NA; d_gene: NA; j_gene: TRBJ1-1; CDR3nt: TGTGCCAGCCGGTATTACACTGAAGCTTTCTTT; CDR3aa: CASRYYTEAFF
v_gene: TRBV5-1; abundance: NA; d_gene: NA; j_gene: TRBJ1-4; CDR3nt: TGCGCCAGCAGCTTGGGACAGTCTCGTGAACAACTGTTTTTT; CDR3aa: CASSLGQSREQLFF
v_gene: TRBV5-1; abundance: NA; d_gene: NA; j_gene: TRBJ2-1; CDR3nt: TGCGCCAGCAGCTTGGGGACGGCTTACTACAATGAGCAGTTCTTC; CDR3aa: CASSLGTAYYNEQFF
v_gene: TRBV6-1; abundance: NA; d_gene: NA; j_gene: TRBJ2-1; CDR3nt: TGTGCCAGCAGGAGACTCCCTGAGCAGTTCTTC; CDR3aa: CASRRLPEQFF
v_gene: TRBV4-2; abundance: NA; d_gene: NA; j_gene: TRBJ2-2; CDR3nt: TGTGCCAGCAGGCCTGAGACTACGAACACCGGGGAGCTGTTTTTT; CDR3aa: CASRPETTNTGELFF
v_gene: TRBV28; abundance: NA; d_gene: NA; j_gene: TRBJ2-1; CDR3nt: TGTGCCAGCAGCCCGCCGACAGAACCCATCGGGCAGTTCTTC; CDR3aa: CASSPPTEPIGQFF
v_gene: TRBV28; abundance: NA; d_gene: TRBD1; j_gene: TRBJ2-7; CDR3nt: TGTGCCAGCAGCCCCGGGACAGGGGTCCACGAGCAGTACTTC; CDR3aa: CASSPGTGVHEQYF